The next 25 T cell receptor beta chains were all read from a single sample in a study of CXCR3-negative and CXCR3-positive naive CD8 T cells (dated by TCRdb to between 2017 and 2020). What the research found in general, with its limitations: Compared with CXCR3-negative naive cells, CXCR3-positive naive cells had TRB CDR3s with higher hydrophobicity (lower Kidera factor 4), lower energy, and higher strength and volume indices.

No antigens are known for them. The sequencing machine was a NextSeq 550. The Human TCR Profiling Kit (MiLaboratory) was used to prepare UMI-labeled 5' RACE TRB cDNA libraries. TCRdb reprocessed the sequencing reads and holds a single record per CDR3 protein sequence, with no DNA. The record for this sample contains under 75,000 distinct CDR3 sequences. The top ten clonotypes cover just over 0.7% of the sample. Sequenced: naive CXCR3+ CD8+ T cells from blood. The intended sense of this specimen's cell subset or site label: CD45RO-CCR7+CD27+CD95- naive CD8+ T cells expressing CXCR3 (TNR3+). These receptor sequences come from a human donor in good health. Some clones in this sample may be carry-over from other donors' samples.

The chain uses TRBV28 and TRBJ2-7. This CDR3 is 15 amino acids long. CDR1 and CDR2 from the germline V gene are MDHEN and SYDVKM. The CDR3 loop is CASSLPTGFTYEQYF. Together with reference TRBV28 and TRBJ2-7, the CDR3 gives the full variable domain: DVKVTQSSRYLVKRTGEKVFLECVQDMDHENMFWYRQDPGLGLRLIYFSYDVKMKEKGDIPEGYSVSREKKERFSLILESASTNQTSMYLCASSLPTGFTYEQYFGPGTRLTVT.

V gene TRBV21-1 combines with J gene TRBJ2-1; TCRdb picks TRBD2, but there is no DNA to check that call. TRBV21-1 is flagged as a pseudogene. This CDR3 contains 15 residues. CDR3 region: CASSKRLAGSGEQFF.

The chain employs TRBV13 and TRBJ2-7. Germline V lookup: CDR1 PRHDT, CDR2 FYEKMQ (reference sequence). CDR3 length: 17 amino acids. CDR3 protein: CASSLGSKRDDSYEQYF.

The CDR3 sequence is CASSADRGGNEQYF. This chain uses TRBV27 with TRBJ2-7; the D call from TCRdb, TRBD1, cannot be confirmed without DNA. The CDR3 has 14 amino acids. Germline lookup yields CDR1 MNHEY and CDR2 SMNVEV (reference sequence).

This sequence joins TRBV3-1 and TRBJ2-1; TCRdb selects TRBD1, and the lack of DNA leaves this call unchecked. There are 16 residues in the CDR3. Germline V gene sequence: CDR1 LGHDT, CDR2 YNNKEL (reference sequence). CDR3 sequence: CASSQDSWAGGHEQFF.

This chain uses TRBV2 with TRBJ2-7; TCRdb's D call of TRBD1 is untestable without DNA. The CDR3 is made up of 14 amino acids. Looked up from germline, CDR1 is SNHLY and CDR2 is FYNNEI. The CDR3 loop reads CASSAGQGFYEQYF. Combining the CDR3 with reference TRBV2 and TRBJ2-7 gives the whole variable domain EPEVTQTPSHQVTQMGQEVILRCVPISNHLYFYWYRQILGQKVEFLVSFYNNEISEKSEIFDDQFSVERPDGSNFTLKIRSTKLEDSAMYFCASSAGQGFYEQYFGPGTRLTVT.

The rearrangement uses TRBV12-3 or TRBV12-4 and TRBJ2-5; with no DNA, the TCRdb D assignment of TRBD1 cannot be verified. This CDR3 has 15 amino acids. The CDR3 spells CASSFPGQGMKTQYF.

The chain combines TRBV12-3 or TRBV12-4 with TRBJ2-2; TCRdb designates TRBD1, a call that cannot be tested without DNA. The CDR3 has 15 residues. The chain's CDR3 is CASRDRGIVAGELFF.

The J gene is TRBJ2-7, the V gene TRBV29-1; the D call of TRBD1 rests on TCRdb alone, since no DNA is present to check it. Looked up from germline, CDR1 is SQVTM and CDR2 is ANQGSEA. The CDR3 contains 13 residues. CDR3 sequence: CSGGFENSYEQYF.

The chain recombines TRBV29-1 with TRBJ1-2; TCRdb's D gene call, TRBD1, goes unchecked for lack of DNA. CDR1 and CDR2 from the germline V gene are SQVTM and ANQGSEA. CDR3 length equals 15 residues. The CDR3 region is CSGETGTGGSYGYTF.

V and J are TRBV29-1 and TRBJ2-7; TCRdb reports TRBD1, a call that lacks DNA to check it against. The CDR3 totals 14 residues. Per the germline V gene, CDR1 is SQVTM and CDR2 is ANQGSEA. CDR3 sequence reads: CSVEVGTGDYEQYF.

The chain is built from TRBV6-5 and TRBJ1-1; the TCRdb call, TRBD1, lacks DNA for checking. CDR1 is MNHEY, CDR2 SVGAGI, per germline. The CDR3 has 15 residues. The CDR3: CASSYSKTGNTEAFF.

J is TRBJ2-7 and V is TRBV12-3 or TRBV12-4; there is no DNA to check the TCRdb D call of TRBD1. The CDR3 loop spans 12 amino acids. The CDR3 loop reads CASRTGTYEQYF.

The gene calls are TRBV29-1 and TRBJ2-7; TCRdb picks TRBD1, but there is no DNA to check that call. The CDR3 contains 13 residues. The germline CDR1 and CDR2 sequences are SQVTM and ANQGSEA. CDR3 amino acids: CSVSSGQEYEQYF.

CDR3 amino acids: CASSPGMGTYTEAFF. V is TRBV9 and J is TRBJ1-1; TCRdb picks TRBD1, but there is no DNA to check that call. Germline assignment: CDR1 SGDLS and CDR2 YYNGEE. The length of the CDR3 is 15 residues. The full variable domain, in which reference TRBV9 and TRBJ1-1 provide the parts outside the CDR3, is DSGVTQTPKHLITATGQRVTLRCSPRSGDLSVYWYQQSLDQGLQFLIQYYNGEERAKGNILERFSAQQFPDLHSELNLSSLELGDSALYFCASSPGMGTYTEAFFGQGTRLTVV.

V gene TRBV27 combines with J gene TRBJ2-1; there is no DNA to check the TCRdb D call of TRBD2. The V gene's germline CDR1 is MNHEY and CDR2 SMNVEV (reference sequence). The CDR3 is made up of 12 amino acids. This CDR3 reads CASSLQGHEQFF.

V is TRBV20-1 and J is TRBJ1-6. Germline assignment: CDR1 DFQATT and CDR2 SNEGSKA (reference sequence). CDR3 length: 17 residues. CDR3 amino acids: CSAREGALAPYDSPLHF.

The rearrangement joins TRBV4-3 to TRBJ1-5; TCRdb picks TRBD1, but there is no DNA to check that call. CDR3 length: 15 amino acids. Germline CDR1 reads LGHNA; CDR2 reads YSLEER. The CDR3 protein is CASSQDRGHGQPQHF.

The V call is TRBV12-5, the J call TRBJ2-5; TCRdb's D call of TRBD2 is untestable without DNA. The CDR3 is 16 residues long. CDR1 and CDR2 from the germline V gene are LGHNT and FRNRAP. The CDR3 loop is CASGWEAGGQQETQYF.

This CDR3 is CATSDFVGTDTNSGANVLTF. The V gene is TRBV24-1, the J gene TRBJ2-6; the D gene TCRdb calls, TRBD1, cannot be checked with no DNA. CDR1 and CDR2 (germline): KGHDR, SFDVKD. The CDR3 consists of 20 residues.

V gene TRBV29-1 combines with J gene TRBJ2-7; with no DNA, the TCRdb D assignment of TRBD1 cannot be verified. CDR1 SQVTM and CDR2 ANQGSEA come from the germline V gene. This CDR3 comprises 14 residues. Here the CDR3 reads CSVVLRDSSYEQYF.

According to its frequency, this clonotype is medium-sized (0.01 to 0.1%). The CDR3 protein is CASSYSDGFNEQFF. J is TRBJ2-1 and V is TRBV6-2 or TRBV6-3. The CDR3 is 14 amino acids. Germline CDR1 reads MNHEY; CDR2 reads SVGEGT.

The rearrangement links TRBV28 to TRBJ2-7. The CDR3 totals 13 residues. The germline CDR1 and CDR2 sequences are MDHEN and SYDVKM. Here the CDR3 reads CASSRSFGYEQYF.

The rearrangement links TRBV7-8 to TRBJ1-4; TCRdb's D call of TRBD1 is untestable without DNA. The CDR3 length is 14 residues. The V gene's germline CDR1 is SGHVS and CDR2 FQNEAQ. CDR3 sequence reads: CASSLRSPHEKLFF.

The rearrangement links TRBV7-9 to TRBJ2-1; TCRdb gives TRBD2 as the D gene, but with no DNA this cannot be confirmed. In germline, CDR1 is SEHNR, CDR2 FQNEAQ (reference sequence). The CDR3 runs to 20 residues. The CDR3: CACPPGTSGDPRSSYNEQFF.